Listed below are T cell receptor beta chains from one sample, sequenced in a study of cytomegalovirus exposure and HLA in healthy donors. Method: immunoSEQ multiplex PCR; TCRdb's copy keeps in-frame clones and lacks some. The data show tens of thousands of clones, 84% seen once. The sample comprised PBMCs. These TCRs come from a woman aged 18-35 years in good health and CMV-seropositive. Each CDR3 is given with its conserved first and last residue. The D gene is left open where the match is weak. Clone size is not always given. Where it is, it says once, few, many or a class for expanded clones.

TRBJ1-2 . . 18 TRBV27 TGTGCCAGCAGTACACAGGGCTCACCCGGGCTTACTTCTAATGGCTACACCTTC CASSTQGSPGLTSNGYTF
TRBJ1-1 few TRBD1 15 TRBV4-1 TGCGCCAGCAGCCATGCGGACAGGGAGAACACTGAAGCTTTCTTT CASSHADRENTEAFF
TRBJ1-6 . . 16 TRBV28 TGTGCCAGCACCTCTCTCCTCAGCTCCTATAATTCACCCCTCCACTTT CASTSLLSSYNSPLHF
TRBJ2-5 few . 12 TRBV19 TGTGCCAGTGGGCAGGGAGGAGAGACCCAGTACTTC CASGQGGETQYF
TRBJ2-7 once TRBD2 14 TRBV5-1 TGCGCCAGCAGCTACCGACTAGCGGGCTACGAGCAGTACTTC CASSYRLAGYEQYF
TRBJ1-6 . . 15 TRBV6-5 TGTGCCAGCAGTACCCGGACAGTCTATAATTCACCCCTCCACTTT CASSTRTVYNSPLHF
TRBJ1-2 once TRBD1 14 TRBV9 TGTGCCAGCAGCCCTCGGGACAGTAACTATGGCTACACCTTC CASSPRDSNYGYTF
TRBJ1-5 few . 14 TRBV30 TGTGCCTGGAGTGTACGAGGGTATGGACAGCCCCAGCATTTT CAWSVRGYGQPQHF
TRBJ1-2 . TRBD1 17 TRBV18 TGTGCCAGCTCACCGACAGGGGGCGCTTTACCTAACTATGGCTACACCTTC CASSPTGGALPNYGYTF
TRBJ1-4 . . 14 TRBV5-6 TGTGCCAGCAGCCTTGGAGGACCGGGTGAAAAACTGTTTTTT CASSLGGPGEKLFF
TRBJ2-2 once TRBD2 16 TRBV5-1 TGCGCCAGCAGCTCACGGGGACTAGCGAACACCGGGGAGCTGTTTTTT CASSSRGLANTGELFF
TRBJ1-4 once . 15 TRBV7-8 TGTGCCAGCAGCACCGGGAGTCCGTCTAATGAAAAACTGTTTTTT CASSTGSPSNEKLFF
TRBJ2-5 . TRBD1 14 TRBV29-1 TGCAGCGTTGTAGACAGGGGGGAACAAGAGACCCAGTACTTC CSVVDRGEQETQYF
TRBJ2-1 . TRBD2 14 TRBV25-1 TGTGCCAGCAGTGGGGCGGGGGGAAGTAATGAGCAGTTCTTC CASSGAGGSNEQFF
TRBJ1-5 few . 13 TRBV29-1 TGCAGCGTGCGACAATCCCAAAATCAGCCCCAGCATTTT CSVRQSQNQPQHF
TRBJ2-7 few . 16 TRBV7-9 TGTGCCAGCAGCCCCCGCCGAGGCCGGGGGACCTACGAGCAGTACTTC CASSPRRGRGTYEQYF
TRBJ2-7 . TRBD1 14 TRBV18 TGTGCCAGCTCATCGGGACAGGGGCTATACGAGCAGTACTTC CASSSGQGLYEQYF
TRBJ1-6 . . 15 TRBV5-1 TGCGCCAGCAGCTTGGAGCTCTCCTATAATTCACCCCTCCACTTT CASSLELSYNSPLHF
TRBJ2-1 . TRBD1 15 TRBV18 TGTGCCAGCTCCTTCCAGGGACAGGGGACGAATGAGCAGTTCTTC CASSFQGQGTNEQFF
TRBJ1-2 . . 14 TRBV6-5 TGTGCCAGCAGTTTCAAGGCGGGGGCCTATGGCTACACCTTC CASSFKAGAYGYTF
TRBJ2-3 . . 17 TRBV7-6 TGTGCCAGCAGCTCCCCCGGTTGGGGCGGGGCACCAGATACGCAGTATTTT CASSSPGWGGAPDTQYF
TRBJ1-3 . TRBD1 16 TRBV19 TGTGCCAGTAGACCCTCCGGGACAGCCTCTGGAAACACCATATATTTT CASRPSGTASGNTIYF
TRBJ2-2 . . 15 TRBV5-1 TGCGCCAGCAGCCCCGGGACACTAAACACCGGGGAGCTGTTTTTT CASSPGTLNTGELFF
TRBJ1-4 once TRBD1 15 TRBV7-6 TGTGCCAGCAGCCCGCGGACAGGCCTCGGTGAAAAACTGTTTTTT CASSPRTGLGEKLFF
TRBJ2-1 . TRBD2 16 TRBV19 TGTGCCAGTATCAGGACTAGCGCGGTCTCCTACAATGAGCAGTTCTTC CASIRTSAVSYNEQFF
TRBJ2-1 . TRBD2 15 TRBV10-1 TGCGCCAGCAGTGACAGAAGCGGGGTACACAATGAGCAGTTCTTC CASSDRSGVHNEQFF
TRBJ1-4 . TRBD1 12 TRBV28 TGTGCCAGCGGGACAGATAATGAAAAACTGTTTTTT CASGTDNEKLFF
TRBJ2-7 few TRBD1 16 TRBV19 TGTGCCAGTACCCCAACCCCCGGGACAGGGGGCAACGAGCAGTACTTC CASTPTPGTGGNEQYF
TRBJ1-2 . . 12 TRBV7-9 TGTGCCAGCAGCTTAGAAAGGAGGGGCTACACCTTC CASSLERRGYTF
TRBJ1-1 . . 14 TRBV19 TGTGCCAGTAGTATAGTTGGGGGAGGCACTGAAGCTTTCTTT CASSIVGGGTEAFF
TRBJ2-3 . . 14 TRBV6-5 TGTGCCAGCAGGGGCCCGGGCCGGGAAGATACGCAGTATTTT CASRGPGREDTQYF
TRBJ1-2 . . 15 TRBV6-1 TGTGCCAGCAGTGAATCGGGGGGATTCGACTATGGCTACACCTTC CASSESGGFDYGYTF
TRBJ2-7 . TRBD2 15 TRBV6-5 TGTGCCAGCAGGGATCCGACTAGCGCTTTCTACGAGCAGTACTTC CASRDPTSAFYEQYF
TRBJ2-3 . TRBD2 15 TRBV7-9 TGTGCCAGCAGTATTAGCGGGGGAGGCACAGATACGCAGTATTTT CASSISGGGTDTQYF
TRBJ2-1 . . 15 TRBV5-3 TGTGCCAGAAGCTTCTATTTTTCAGGGGACAATGAGCAGTTCTTC CARSFYFSGDNEQFF
TRBJ2-5 . TRBD2 15 TRBV7-7 TGTGCCAGCAGCTTATTTAGCGGGGGAGAAGGGACCCAGTACTTC CASSLFSGGEGTQYF
TRBJ2-1 few . 16 TRBV4-2 TGTGCCAGCAGCCAGAAACAGTCACCAACTGGCAATGAGCAGTTCTTC CASSQKQSPTGNEQFF
TRBJ2-7 . TRBD1 13 TRBV5-6 TGTGCCAGAAGAGGGACAGGGGCCGACGAGCAGTACTTC CARRGTGADEQYF
TRBJ1-5 . TRBD1 13 TRBV10-1 TGCGCCAGCAGTCCTGACAGGGGCCAGCCCCAGCATTTT CASSPDRGQPQHF
TRBJ1-1 . . 13 TRBV6-5 TGTGCCAGCAGTTACTTCTCGGGCACTGAAGCTTTCTTT CASSYFSGTEAFF
TRBJ2-3 once TRBD2 17 TRBV2 TGTGCCAGCAGCCAAGGCAGACTAGCGGGGGGGTTAGATACGCAGTATTTT CASSQGRLAGGLDTQYF
TRBJ2-3 . TRBD1 18 TRBV9 TGTGCCAGCAGCCACCCTGTCAGTCAGGGGGTGAGCACAGATACGCAGTATTTT CASSHPVSQGVSTDTQYF
TRBJ2-7 . TRBD2 16 TRBV2 TGTGCCAGCAGTGATTTAGCGGGGATTCGATTTCGCGAGCAGTACTTC CASSDLAGIRFREQYF
TRBJ2-7 once TRBD1 14 TRBV6-5 TGTGCCAGCAGTCCAAACAGGGGTTTCCACGAGCAGTACTTC CASSPNRGFHEQYF
TRBJ1-2 . TRBD1 17 TRBV9 TGTGCCAGCAGCGCCTACCAATCAGGGACAGGAGACTATGGCTACACCTTC CASSAYQSGTGDYGYTF
TRBJ2-2 . TRBD2 16 TRBV27 TGTGCCAGCAGTTTAATCCCTAGCGGGGTAACCGGGGAGCTGTTTTTT CASSLIPSGVTGELFF
TRBJ1-3 . TRBD1 13 TRBV30 TGTGCCTGCAGACAGGGGGCTGGAAACACCATATATTTT CACRQGAGNTIYF
TRBJ2-3 few TRBD1 15 TRBV6-1 TGTGCCAGCAGTCCACGGACAGGGGGATCGGATACGCAGTATTTT CASSPRTGGSDTQYF
TRBJ2-7 . TRBD2 15 TRBV5-1 TGCGCCAGCAGACCTCAGACTAGCGGAAACTACGAGCAGTACTTC CASRPQTSGNYEQYF